This TCR beta chain was recovered during a study of T cell repertoires in cytomegalovirus infection (dated 2019 in TCRdb). The study in broad terms: The HLA type of each donor mattered for the analysis, because public TCR beta signatures pointed to carriage of CMV infection along with the matching HLA type.

TCRdb lists the instrument as Illumina HiSeq 1500. TCRdb itself trimmed the public reads at Q25 with fastp, ran MiXCR and retained productive beta chains. One record per CDR3 amino acid sequence lists the most common genes and DNA. The sample has 200,000 to 250,000 distinct CDR3 sequences on record, approximately 13% of them singletons. 1.6% of the sample is taken by the ten largest. The study at large found these results: In both this cohort and an independent roughly 350-donor cohort, the cumulative frequency of public TCR beta family members distinguished carriers of CMV infection plus the relevant HLA type. In the ex vivo response, HLA-C-restricted CMV-specific TCR beta clonotypes were dominant, and in two of eight donors the single most frequent clonotype came from this HLA-C-restricted group.

The CDR3 covers 14 residues, taking in both the cysteine and the phenylalanine. Only the CDR3 DNA is retained, 42 bases long and in frame from the first base. Looking up the germline V gene yields CDR1 SNHLY and CDR2 FYNNEI. The junction shows trimming of 4 bases on V and 3 bases on J, and the gene matches do not reach 3 bases of it. Concerning this clonotype itself: This receptor's antigen is unknown. It has no much larger one-base neighbor in the sample; base qualities were not kept.

The clonotype comes from a human donor in good health (CMV status not recorded). Some clones in this sample may be carry-over from other donors' samples. Sequencing used PBMCs. The rearrangement combines TRBV2 with TRBJ2-7, and TRBD1 matches 10 of the central bases. The CDR3 loop reads CASSVDRGDYEQYF. The bases read TGTGCCAGCAGTGTGGACAGGGGGGACTACGAGCAGTACTTC.